What follows describes a single T cell receptor (beta chain). The primer mix had 60 Vbeta and 13 Jbeta primers. The repertoire was sequenced with immunoSEQ multiplex PCR; TCRdb's copy has only in-frame clones and lacks some. The sample holds approximately 140,000 clones, over 65% seen once. Germline V CDR1 and CDR2: SGDLS, YYNGEE. With 2 bases removed from V and 5 bases from J, the gap between germline ends came to 4 bases. The CDR3 has 11 amino acids. The data stem from a study of cytomegalovirus exposure and HLA in healthy donors. This sequence joins TRBV9 and TRBJ2-5; no clear D. The TCR originated in a male donor in good health and CMV-seronegative. The specimen was PBMCs. The CDR3 nucleotides are TGTGCCAGCAGCGTTTCTGAGACCCAGTACTTC. It codes for CASSVSETQYF.